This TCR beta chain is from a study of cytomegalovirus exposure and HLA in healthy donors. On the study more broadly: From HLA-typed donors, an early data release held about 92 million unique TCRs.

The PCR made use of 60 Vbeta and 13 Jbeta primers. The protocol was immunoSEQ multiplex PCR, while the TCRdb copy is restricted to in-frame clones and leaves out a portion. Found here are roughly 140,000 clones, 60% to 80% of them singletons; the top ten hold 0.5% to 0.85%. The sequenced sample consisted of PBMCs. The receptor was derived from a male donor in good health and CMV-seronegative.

CDR3 nucleotides: TGTGCCAGCAGTTACCAAAGGACAGGGGGGTTCTATGGCTACACCTTC. Translating it yields CASSYQRTGGFYGYTF. The chain is built from TRBV6-6 and TRBJ1-2, with 10 bases identical to TRBD1. This CDR3 comprises 16 residues. V shed 2 bases and J 4 bases; nucleotides not matched to a gene: 7. Per the germline V gene, CDR1 is MNHNY and CDR2 is SVGAGI (reference sequence).